This paragraph covers one T cell receptor (beta chain) sequence. What it recognizes is unknown. These data are taken from a study of regulatory T cells in long-lasting Graves disease. Background on the study: Graves' patients with a new diagnosis had received antithyroid drugs under 3 months.

V was cut by 3 bases and J by 7 bases, with 25 bases left in between. The length of the CDR3 is 18 residues. Germline CDR1 is MGHRA and CDR2 is YSYEKL. Time point given: newly diagnosed GD, antithyroid drugs for less than 3 months. PBMC-extracted RNA yielded the TCR library. Construction of the TCR beta libraries employed iRepertoire HTBI primers in conjunction with Arm-PCR of CDR3 regions. TCRdb re-called the multiplex PCR reads with MiXCR, one entry per CDR3 protein. In the table there are 410,000 or so distinct CDR3 sequences, 15% of which are singletons. Broader study findings: It is possible that accuracy was reduced by the small size of the sample.

This sample also belongs to another study, concerning T cells in Graves' hyperthyroidism and ophthalmopathy. That work adds: HTBI primers were the set used in a first-round RT-PCR of the TCR CDR3.

The sequenced sample was peripheral blood mononuclear cells (PBMCs), obtained at new diagnosis, from a patient treated with antithyroid drugs. V gene TRBV4-1 combines with J gene TRBJ1-5, with a weak D call TRBD1 (5 bases). The clonotype was recovered from a woman in her twenties or thirties with Graves disease. In DNA, the CDR3 is TGCGCCAGCAGCCATCTAGTGCAGGCGGGCAGGGAAGAGCAGCCCCAGCATTTT. Translation gives CASSHLVQAGREEQPQHF.